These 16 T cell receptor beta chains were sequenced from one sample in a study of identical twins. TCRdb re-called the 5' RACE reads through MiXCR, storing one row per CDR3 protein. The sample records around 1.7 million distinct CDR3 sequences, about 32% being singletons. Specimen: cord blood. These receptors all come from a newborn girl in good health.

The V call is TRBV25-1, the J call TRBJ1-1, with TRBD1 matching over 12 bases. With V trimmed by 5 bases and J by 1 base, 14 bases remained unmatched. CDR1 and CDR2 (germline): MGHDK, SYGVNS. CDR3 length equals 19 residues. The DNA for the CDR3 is TGTGCCAGCAGTAAATCGAGGGATTGGGACAGGGGGCCGAACACTGAAGCTTTCTTT. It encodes CASSKSRDWDRGPNTEAFF.

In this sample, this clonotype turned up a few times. CDR3 bases: TGTGCTTCCAAGGGGGGTCAAGAGACCCAGTACTTC. Amino acid sequence: CASKGGQETQYF. This rearrangement joins TRBV6-6 to TRBJ2-5; D possibly matches TRBD1 or TRBD2 (6 bases each). Per the germline V gene, CDR1 is MNHNY and CDR2 is SVGAGI (reference sequence). The CDR3 consists of 12 residues.

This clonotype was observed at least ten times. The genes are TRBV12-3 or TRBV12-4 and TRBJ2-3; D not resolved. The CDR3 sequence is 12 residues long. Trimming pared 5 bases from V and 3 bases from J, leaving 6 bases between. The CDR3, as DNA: TGTGCCAGCAGTCGAATGACAGATACGCAGTATTTT. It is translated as CASSRMTDTQYF.

For the CDR3, the DNA is TGTGCCAGCAGCCCCCATGGGAGCACGACATCCTACGAGCAGTACTTC. Protein sequence: CASSPHGSTTSYEQYF. The chain joins TRBV2 to TRBJ2-7; the D gene is possibly TRBD2 (5 bases). The CDR3 extends over 16 amino acids. V was cut by 6 bases and J by 1 base, with 19 bases left in between. CDR1 and CDR2 (germline): SNHLY, FYNNEI.

CDR3 sequence reads: CASSPDRKSNQPQHF. The CDR3 DNA follows: TGTGCCAGCAGCCCGGACAGGAAAAGCAATCAGCCCCAGCATTTT. J is TRBJ1-5 and V is TRBV21-1; TRBD1 was called by the table and not checked on the DNA. TRBV21-1 is annotated as a pseudogene. The CDR3 runs to 15 residues.

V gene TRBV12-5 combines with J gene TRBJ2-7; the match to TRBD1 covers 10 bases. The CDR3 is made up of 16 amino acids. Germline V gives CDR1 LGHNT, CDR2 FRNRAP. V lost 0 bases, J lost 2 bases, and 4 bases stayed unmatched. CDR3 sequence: CASGLVPDRGPYEQYF. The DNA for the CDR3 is TGTGCTAGTGGTTTGGTCCCAGACAGGGGGCCCTACGAGCAGTACTTC.

The chain's CDR3 is CSATRLAQADTQYF. CDR3 in DNA: TGCAGTGCTACCCGACTAGCCCAGGCAGATACGCAGTATTTT. The chain employs TRBV20-1 and TRBJ2-3; TRBD2 agrees at 7 bases. The CDR3 is 14 amino acids. The V gene end was trimmed by 4 bases and the J gene end by 4 bases; junction bases not matched to a gene: 8. Germline loops: CDR1 DFQATT, CDR2 SNEGSKA (reference sequence).

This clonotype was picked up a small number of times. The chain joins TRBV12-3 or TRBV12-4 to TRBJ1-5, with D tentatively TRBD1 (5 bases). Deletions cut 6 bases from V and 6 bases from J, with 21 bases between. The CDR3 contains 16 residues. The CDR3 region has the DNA TGTGCCAGCAGACTCGGGGGGATTGATCAGCTTCAGCCCCAGCATTTT. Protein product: CASRLGGIDQLQPQHF.

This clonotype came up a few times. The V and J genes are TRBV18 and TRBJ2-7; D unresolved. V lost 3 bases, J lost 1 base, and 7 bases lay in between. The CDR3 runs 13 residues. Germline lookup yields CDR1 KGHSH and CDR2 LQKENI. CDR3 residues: CASSPVRSYEQYF. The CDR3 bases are TGTGCCAGCTCACCTGTCCGATCCTACGAGCAGTACTTC.

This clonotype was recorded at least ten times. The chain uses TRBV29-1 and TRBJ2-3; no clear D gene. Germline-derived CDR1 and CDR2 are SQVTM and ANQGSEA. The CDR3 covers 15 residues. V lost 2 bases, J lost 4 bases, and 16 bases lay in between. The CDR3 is CSVEPIPIRSDTQYF. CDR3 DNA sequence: TGCAGCGTTGAACCTATTCCAATCCGTTCAGATACGCAGTATTTT.

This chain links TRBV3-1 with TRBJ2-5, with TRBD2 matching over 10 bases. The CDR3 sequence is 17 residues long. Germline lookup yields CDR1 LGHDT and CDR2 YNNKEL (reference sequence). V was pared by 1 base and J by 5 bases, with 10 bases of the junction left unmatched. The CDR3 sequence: CASSQGWKRGGWETQYF. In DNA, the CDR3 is TGTGCCAGCAGCCAAGGGTGGAAGCGGGGGGGCTGGGAGACCCAGTACTTC.

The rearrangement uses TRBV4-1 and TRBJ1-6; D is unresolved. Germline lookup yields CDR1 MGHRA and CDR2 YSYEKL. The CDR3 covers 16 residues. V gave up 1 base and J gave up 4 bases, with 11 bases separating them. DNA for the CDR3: TGCGCCAGCAGCCAAGGCCCCTCCCGGTATAATTCACCCCTCCACTTT. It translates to CASSQGPSRYNSPLHF.

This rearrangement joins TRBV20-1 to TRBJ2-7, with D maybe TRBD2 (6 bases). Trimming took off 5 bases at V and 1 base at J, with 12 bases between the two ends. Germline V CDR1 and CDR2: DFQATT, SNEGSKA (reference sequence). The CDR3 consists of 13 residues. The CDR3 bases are TGCAGTGCTGGGGGAGGCTTTTCCTACGAGCAGTACTTC. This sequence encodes CSAGGGFSYEQYF.

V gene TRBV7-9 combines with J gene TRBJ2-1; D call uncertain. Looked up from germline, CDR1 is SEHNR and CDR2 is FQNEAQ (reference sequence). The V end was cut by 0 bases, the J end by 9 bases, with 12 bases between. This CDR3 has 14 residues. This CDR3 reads CASSLAPADIEQFF. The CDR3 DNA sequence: TGTGCCAGCAGCTTAGCGCCAGCAGACATTGAGCAGTTCTTC. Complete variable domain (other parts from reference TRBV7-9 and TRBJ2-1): DTGVSQNPRHKITKRGQNVTFRCDPISEHNRLYWYRQTLGQGPEFLTYFQNEAQLEKSRLLSDRFSAERPKGSFSTLEIQRTEQGDSAMYLCASSLAPADIEQFFGPGTRLTVL.

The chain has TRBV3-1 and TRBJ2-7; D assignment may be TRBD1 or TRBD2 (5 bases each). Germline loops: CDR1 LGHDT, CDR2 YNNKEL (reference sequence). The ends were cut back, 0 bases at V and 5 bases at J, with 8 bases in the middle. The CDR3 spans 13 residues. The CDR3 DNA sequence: TGTGCCAGCAGCCAAGATTGGGGGAACGAGCAGTACTTC. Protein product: CASSQDWGNEQYF.

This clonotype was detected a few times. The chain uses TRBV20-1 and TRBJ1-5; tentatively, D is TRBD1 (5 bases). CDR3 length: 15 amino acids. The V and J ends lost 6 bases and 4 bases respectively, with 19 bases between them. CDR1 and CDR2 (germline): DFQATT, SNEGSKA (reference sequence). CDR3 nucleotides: TGCAGTGCAAAGCAGGGAGTGGGACTGAATCAGCCCCAGCATTTT. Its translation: CSAKQGVGLNQPQHF.